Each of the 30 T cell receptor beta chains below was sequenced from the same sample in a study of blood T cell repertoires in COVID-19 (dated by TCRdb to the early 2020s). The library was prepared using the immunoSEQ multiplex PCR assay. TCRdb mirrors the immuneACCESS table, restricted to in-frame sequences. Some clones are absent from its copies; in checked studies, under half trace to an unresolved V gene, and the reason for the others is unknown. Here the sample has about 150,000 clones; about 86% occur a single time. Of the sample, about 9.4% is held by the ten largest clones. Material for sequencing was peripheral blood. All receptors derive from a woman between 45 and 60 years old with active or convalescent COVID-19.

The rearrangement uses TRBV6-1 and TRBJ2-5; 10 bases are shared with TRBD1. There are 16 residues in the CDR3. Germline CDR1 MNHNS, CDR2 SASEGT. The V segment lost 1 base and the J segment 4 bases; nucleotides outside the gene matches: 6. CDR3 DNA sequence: TGTGCCAGCAGTGAAGGGCTTGGACAGGGGGTAGAGACCCAGTACTTC. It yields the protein CASSEGLGQGVETQYF.

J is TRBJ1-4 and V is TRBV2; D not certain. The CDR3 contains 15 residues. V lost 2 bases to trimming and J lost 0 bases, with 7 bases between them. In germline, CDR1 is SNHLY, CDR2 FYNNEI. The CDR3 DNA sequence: TGTGCCAGCAGTGAAAGGAGAGCAACTAATGAAAAACTGTTTTTT. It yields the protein CASSERRATNEKLFF.

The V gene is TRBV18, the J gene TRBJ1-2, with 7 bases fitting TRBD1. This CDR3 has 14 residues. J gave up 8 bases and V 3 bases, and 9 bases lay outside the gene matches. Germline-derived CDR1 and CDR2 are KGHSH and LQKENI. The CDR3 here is CASSPVEAGGGYTF. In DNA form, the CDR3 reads TGTGCCAGCTCACCGGTCGAGGCAGGGGGAGGCTACACCTTC.

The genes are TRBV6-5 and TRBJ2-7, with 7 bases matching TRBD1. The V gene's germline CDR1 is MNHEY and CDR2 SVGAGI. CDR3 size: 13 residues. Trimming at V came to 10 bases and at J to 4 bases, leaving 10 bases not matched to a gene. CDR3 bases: TGTGCCAACCGACAGGGAACAGGGTACGAGCAGTACTTC. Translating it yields CANRQGTGYEQYF.

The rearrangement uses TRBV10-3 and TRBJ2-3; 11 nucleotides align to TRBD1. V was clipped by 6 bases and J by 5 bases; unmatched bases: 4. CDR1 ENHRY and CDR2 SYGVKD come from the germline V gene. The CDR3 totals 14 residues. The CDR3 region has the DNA TGTGCCATCAGGGGCGGGACAGGGGGAGATACGCAGTATTTT. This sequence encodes CAIRGGTGGDTQYF.

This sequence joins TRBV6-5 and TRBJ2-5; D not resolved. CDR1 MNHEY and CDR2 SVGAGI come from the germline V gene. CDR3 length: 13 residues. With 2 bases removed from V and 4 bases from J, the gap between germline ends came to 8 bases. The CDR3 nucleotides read TGTGCCAGCAGTTACGTTGCAGGAGAGACCCAGTACTTC. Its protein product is CASSYVAGETQYF.

DNA for the CDR3: TGTGCCAGCAGTCCTCCGACAGGGGTCCGGGAAAAACTGTTTTTT. This codes for CASSPPTGVREKLFF. The chain couples TRBV28 to TRBJ1-4; 8 positions match TRBD1. The trim removed 5 bases at V and 8 bases at J, leaving 10 bases unmatched. CDR1 and CDR2 (germline): MDHEN, SYDVKM. This CDR3 comprises 15 residues.

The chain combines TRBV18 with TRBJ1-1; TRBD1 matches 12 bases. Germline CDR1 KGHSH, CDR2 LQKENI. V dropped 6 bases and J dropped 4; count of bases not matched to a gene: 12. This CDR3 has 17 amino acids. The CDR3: CASSTPGQGAEGTEAFF. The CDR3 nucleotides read TGTGCCAGCTCCACACCGGGACAGGGGGCCGAGGGCACTGAAGCTTTCTTT.

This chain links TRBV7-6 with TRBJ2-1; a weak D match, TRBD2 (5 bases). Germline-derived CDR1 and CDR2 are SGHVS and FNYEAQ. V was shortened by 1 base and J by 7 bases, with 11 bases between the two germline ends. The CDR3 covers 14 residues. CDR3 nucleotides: TGTGCCAGCAGCTTAGAAAGGGAGATGAATGAGCAGTTCTTC. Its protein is CASSLEREMNEQFF.

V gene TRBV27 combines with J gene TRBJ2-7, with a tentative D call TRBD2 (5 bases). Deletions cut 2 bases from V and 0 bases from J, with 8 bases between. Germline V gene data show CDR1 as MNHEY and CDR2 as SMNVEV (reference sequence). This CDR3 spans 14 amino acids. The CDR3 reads CASSLAEASYEQYF. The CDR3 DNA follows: TGTGCCAGCAGTTTAGCGGAGGCCTCCTACGAGCAGTACTTC.

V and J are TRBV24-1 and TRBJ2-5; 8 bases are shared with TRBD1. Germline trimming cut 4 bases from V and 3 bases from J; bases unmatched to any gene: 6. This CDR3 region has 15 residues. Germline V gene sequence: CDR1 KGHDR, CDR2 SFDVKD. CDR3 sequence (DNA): TGTGCCACCAGTGAGCCAGTACAGGGGGAAGAGACCCAGTACTTC. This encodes CATSEPVQGEETQYF.

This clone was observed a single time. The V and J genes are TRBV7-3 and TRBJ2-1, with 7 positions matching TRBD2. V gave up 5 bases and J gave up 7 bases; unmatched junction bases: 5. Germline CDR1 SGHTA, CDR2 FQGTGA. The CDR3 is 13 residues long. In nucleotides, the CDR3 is TGTGCCAGCAGCATAGGACTAGTTAATGAGCAGTTCTTC. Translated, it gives CASSIGLVNEQFF. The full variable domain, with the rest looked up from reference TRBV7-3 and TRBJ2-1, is GAGVSQTPSNKVTEKGKYVELRCDPISGHTALYWYRQSLGQGPEFLIYFQGTGAADDSGLPNDRFFAVRPEGSVSTLKIQRTERGDSAVYLCASSIGLVNEQFFGPGTRLTVL.

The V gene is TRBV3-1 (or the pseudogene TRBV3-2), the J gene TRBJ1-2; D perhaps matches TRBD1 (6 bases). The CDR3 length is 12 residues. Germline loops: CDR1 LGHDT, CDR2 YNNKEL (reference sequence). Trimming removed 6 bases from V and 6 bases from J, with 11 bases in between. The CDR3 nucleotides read TGTGCCAGCAGACAGGGTGAGGATGGCTACACCTTC. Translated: CASRQGEDGYTF.

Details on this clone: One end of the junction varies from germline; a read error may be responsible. The CDR3 DNA sequence: TGTGCCAGCAGGGAAGGTGGGGGACTGTCTGGGGCCAACGTCCTGACTTTC. Its protein product is CASREGGGLSGANVLTF. J is TRBJ2-6 and V is TRBV6-1; D possibly corresponds to TRBD2 (6 bases). Looked up from germline, CDR1 is MNHNS and CDR2 is SASEGT. The CDR3 covers 17 residues.

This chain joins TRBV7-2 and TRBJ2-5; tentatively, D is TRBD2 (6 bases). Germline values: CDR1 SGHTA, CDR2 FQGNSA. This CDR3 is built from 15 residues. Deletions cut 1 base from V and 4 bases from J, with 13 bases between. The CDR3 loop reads CASSLGFGGGETQYF. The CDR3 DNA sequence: TGTGCCAGCAGCTTAGGGTTCGGGGGAGGAGAGACCCAGTACTTC.

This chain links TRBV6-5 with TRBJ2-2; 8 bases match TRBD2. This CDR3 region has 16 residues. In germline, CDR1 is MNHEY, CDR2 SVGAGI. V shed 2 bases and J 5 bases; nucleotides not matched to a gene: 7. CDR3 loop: CASSYMGAGDTGELFF. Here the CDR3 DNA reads TGTGCCAGCAGTTACATGGGAGCGGGAGATACCGGGGAGCTGTTTTTT.

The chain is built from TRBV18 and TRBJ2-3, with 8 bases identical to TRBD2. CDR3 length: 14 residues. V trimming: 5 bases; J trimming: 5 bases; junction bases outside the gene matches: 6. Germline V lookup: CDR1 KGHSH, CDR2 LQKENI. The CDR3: CASSSGTRGDTQYF. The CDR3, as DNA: TGTGCCAGCTCATCAGGGACTAGGGGAGATACGCAGTATTTT.

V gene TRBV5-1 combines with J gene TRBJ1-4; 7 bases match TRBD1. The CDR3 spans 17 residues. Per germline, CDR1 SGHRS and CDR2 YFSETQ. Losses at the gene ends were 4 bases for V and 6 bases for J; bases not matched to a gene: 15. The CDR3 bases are TGCGCCAGCAGCGCGGGGACAGCCCGAAACGTGGATGAAAAACTGTTTTTT. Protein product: CASSAGTARNVDEKLFF. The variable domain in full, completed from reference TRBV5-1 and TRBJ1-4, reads KAGVTQTPRYLIKTRGQQVTLSCSPISGHRSVSWYQQTPGQGLQFLFEYFSETQRNKGNFPGRFSGRQFSNSRSEMNVSTLELGDSALYLCASSAGTARNVDEKLFFGSGTQLSVL.

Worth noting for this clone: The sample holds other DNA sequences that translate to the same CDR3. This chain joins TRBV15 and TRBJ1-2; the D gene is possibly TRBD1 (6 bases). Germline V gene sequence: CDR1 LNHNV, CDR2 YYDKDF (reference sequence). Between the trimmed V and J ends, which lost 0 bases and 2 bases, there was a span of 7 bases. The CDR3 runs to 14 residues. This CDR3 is CATSRETGNYGYTF. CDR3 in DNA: TGTGCCACCAGCAGAGAAACAGGGAACTATGGCTACACCTTC.

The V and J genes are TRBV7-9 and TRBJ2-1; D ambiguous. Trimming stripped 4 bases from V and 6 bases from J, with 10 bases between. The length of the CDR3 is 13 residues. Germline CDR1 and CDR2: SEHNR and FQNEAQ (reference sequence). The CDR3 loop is CASSSTAANEQFF. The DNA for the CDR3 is TGTGCCAGCAGCTCTACAGCCGCCAATGAGCAGTTCTTC.

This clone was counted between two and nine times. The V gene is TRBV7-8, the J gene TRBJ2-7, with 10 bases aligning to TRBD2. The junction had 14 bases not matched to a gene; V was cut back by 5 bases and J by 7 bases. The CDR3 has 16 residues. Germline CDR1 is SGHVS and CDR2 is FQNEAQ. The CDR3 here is CASSPTYSLAGKEQYF. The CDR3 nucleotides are TGTGCCAGCAGCCCCACCTACTCACTAGCGGGAAAAGAGCAGTACTTC.

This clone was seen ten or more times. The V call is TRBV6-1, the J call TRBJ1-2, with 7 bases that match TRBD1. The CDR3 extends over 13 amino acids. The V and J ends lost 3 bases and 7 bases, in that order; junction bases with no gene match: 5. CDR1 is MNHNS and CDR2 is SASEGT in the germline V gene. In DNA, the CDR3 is TGTGCCAGCAGTGAGAGAGACAGGGTTGGCTACACCTTC. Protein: CASSERDRVGYTF.

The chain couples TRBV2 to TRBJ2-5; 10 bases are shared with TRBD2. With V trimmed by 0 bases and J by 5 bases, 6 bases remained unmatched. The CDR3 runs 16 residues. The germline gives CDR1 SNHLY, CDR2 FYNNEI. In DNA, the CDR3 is TGTGCCAGCAGTGAAGCGGAGAGCGGGAGGGGGGAGACCCAGTACTTC. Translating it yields CASSEAESGRGETQYF.

The CDR3 DNA sequence: TGTGCCAGCAGTTACTCAACTAGCGGGGGGCTCCTCTACGAGCAGTACTTC. Encoded protein: CASSYSTSGGLLYEQYF. This chain joins TRBV6-2 or TRBV6-3 and TRBJ2-7; TRBD2 aligns across 12 bases. The CDR3 is 17 residues long. V lost 0 bases, J lost 3 bases, and 6 bases stayed unmatched. CDR1 and CDR2 from the germline V gene are MNHEY and SVGEGT.

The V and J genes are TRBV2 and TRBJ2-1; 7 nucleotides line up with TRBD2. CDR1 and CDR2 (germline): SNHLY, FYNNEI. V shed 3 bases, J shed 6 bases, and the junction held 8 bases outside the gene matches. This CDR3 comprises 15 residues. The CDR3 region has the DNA TGTGCCAGCAGTGAGGCGCGGGCGGGAGCCAATGAGCAGTTCTTC. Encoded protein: CASSEARAGANEQFF. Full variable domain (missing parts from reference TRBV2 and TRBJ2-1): EPEVTQTPSHQVTQMGQEVILRCVPISNHLYFYWYRQILGQKVEFLVSFYNNEISEKSEIFDDQFSVERPDGSNFTLKIRSTKLEDSAMYFCASSEARAGANEQFFGPGTRLTVL.

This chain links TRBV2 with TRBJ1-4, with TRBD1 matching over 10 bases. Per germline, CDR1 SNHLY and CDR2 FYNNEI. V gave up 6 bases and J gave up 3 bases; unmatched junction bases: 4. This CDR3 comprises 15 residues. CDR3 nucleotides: TGTGCCAGCAGCGGACAGGGGGGGCCTAATGAAAAACTGTTTTTT. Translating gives CASSGQGGPNEKLFF.

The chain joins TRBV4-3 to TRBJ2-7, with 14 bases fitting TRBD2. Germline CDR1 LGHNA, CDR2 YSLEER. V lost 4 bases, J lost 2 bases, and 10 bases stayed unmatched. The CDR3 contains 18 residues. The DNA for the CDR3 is TGCGCCAGCAGCCTAGAAGGGACTAGCGGGAGTTCCCCCTACGAGCAGTACTTC. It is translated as CASSLEGTSGSSPYEQYF.

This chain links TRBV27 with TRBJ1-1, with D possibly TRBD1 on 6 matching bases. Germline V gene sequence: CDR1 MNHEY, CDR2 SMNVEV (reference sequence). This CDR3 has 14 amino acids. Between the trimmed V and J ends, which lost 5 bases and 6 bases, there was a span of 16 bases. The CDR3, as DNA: TGTGCCAGCAGTGTCCCGGGGGGCGCCTCTGAAGCTTTCTTT. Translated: CASSVPGGASEAFF.

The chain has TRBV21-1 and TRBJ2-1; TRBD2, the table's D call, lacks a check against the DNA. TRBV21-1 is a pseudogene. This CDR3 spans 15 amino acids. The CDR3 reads CASSIAGGDLNEQFF. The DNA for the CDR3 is TGTGCCAGCAGCATAGCGGGAGGGGACCTCAATGAGCAGTTCTTC.

The CDR3, as DNA: TGTGCCAGTAGTATCCAACCAGGGCGGTTCACTGAAGCTTTCTTT. This encodes CASSIQPGRFTEAFF. This rearrangement joins TRBV19 to TRBJ1-1; maybe TRBD1 (5 bases). Trimming stripped 3 bases from V and 4 bases from J, with 15 bases between. This CDR3 spans 15 amino acids. Germline assignment: CDR1 LNHDA and CDR2 SQIVND (reference sequence).